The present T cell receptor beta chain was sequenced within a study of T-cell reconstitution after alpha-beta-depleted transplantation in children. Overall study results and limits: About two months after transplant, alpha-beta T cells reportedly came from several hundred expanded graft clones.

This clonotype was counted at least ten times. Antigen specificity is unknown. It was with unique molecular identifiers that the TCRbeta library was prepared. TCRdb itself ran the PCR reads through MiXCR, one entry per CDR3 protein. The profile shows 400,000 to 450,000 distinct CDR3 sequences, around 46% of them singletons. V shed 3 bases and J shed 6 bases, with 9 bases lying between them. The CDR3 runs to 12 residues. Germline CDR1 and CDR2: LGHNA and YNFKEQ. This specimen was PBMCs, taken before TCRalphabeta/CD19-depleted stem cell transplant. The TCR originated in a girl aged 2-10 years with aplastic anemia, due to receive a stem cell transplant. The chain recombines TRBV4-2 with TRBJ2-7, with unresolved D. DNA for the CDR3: TGTGCCAGCAGCCAGGGGTGGATCGAGCAGTACTTC. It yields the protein CASSQGWIEQYF.